This T cell receptor beta chain was sequenced in a study of cytomegalovirus exposure and HLA in healthy donors (dated by TCRdb to 2017 to 2019). Regarding the study in general: An earlier analysis of approximately 550 of the donors reported more than 250 Gb of sequence data and more than 90 million unique TCR beta sequences from 150 million to 200 million T cells. The later analysis used no new phenotypic data to find candidate immune exposures, relying instead on TCR beta sequences and their occurrence across donors. Donor age, sex, ethnicity and CMV serostatus were compiled alongside the repertoire data. Roughly 300 gigabases of sequencing data and approximately 85 million unique TCR sequences were included in an early release covering 550 to 800 HLA-typed donors. Among some 410 genotyped donors of the cohort, an average of around 250,000 unique TCR beta nucleotide sequences was sequenced per donor, of which roughly 17% were non-productive. The study used immunosequencing to profile the T cell repertoires of more than 650 subjects and linked those repertoires to cytomegalovirus serostatus. Of the roughly 420 genotyped donors, over 80% were placed in the genetic ancestry cluster associated with self-reported Caucasian donors. The study combined high-throughput TCR immunosequencing, statistical association of individual TCRs with disease status, and machine learning to predict cytomegalovirus infection status. Every discovery cohort repertoire had been produced on one sequencing platform. Four or five DR-DQ haplotypes were handled as single units for association and clustering because linkage in the cohort was strong. The number of typed donors differed by locus: about 620-640 for A, B, C, DRB1 and DQB1; 522 for DQA1; over 600 for DPA1; and some 470 for DPB1. A later genetic analysis took genome-wide SNP genotypes for about 60% of the roughly 670 donors and used that subset as a discovery cohort. In addition to the first cohort of 666 subjects, a separate validation cohort of 120 different subjects was used. The study aimed to test whether cataloging public T cell receptors could reveal signatures of past pathogen exposure. In an earlier analysis of over 550 of the donors, high-throughput TCR beta sequencing was used to judge whether each TCR beta V gene segment behaved as functional or pseudogenic. A later analysis re-analyzed previously published TCR beta repertoires from hundreds of donors and added high-resolution HLA genotyping to study TCR occurrence patterns. HLA typing included class I and class II loci at four-digit resolution. What the authors observed across the whole study: According to a later analysis, most CMV-associated TCR beta chains appeared to be HLA-restricted, and the HLA associations seemed to be driven largely by CMV exposure. In a later analysis, TCR association rates were found to vary across HLA loci, with the most associated TCRs seen for DRB1 alleles and the fewest for HLA-C alleles. In the study, some 180 TCR beta chains were listed as associated with cytomegalovirus. Sequencing depth was assumed to be roughly uniform across donors in the presence/absence analyses, though that assumption may not hold. In a later analysis, HLA-associated TCR beta chains were found to be more clonally expanded and to have lower generation probabilities than equally common non-associated chains. Compared with the 666-donor mean, donors in an Asian-associated ancestry cluster had fewer N-insertions in productive TCRs, according to a later genetic analysis. Correlated functional status among segregating V segments might reflect linkage disequilibrium, but an unknown experimental factor could not be ruled out. A further reported finding was that TCR beta sequences accurately predicted the HLA-A and HLA-B alleles for most subjects in the first cohort. Because HLA typing was missing for some donors at each locus, association tests included only the typed subset. A later analysis associated about 16,000 TCR beta sequences with specific HLA alleles at a false discovery rate of 0.05. A cluster of highly shared sequence variants was judged likely to represent a technical artifact of the sequencing pipeline. About 17 rarely observed V segments, including chromosome 9 orphons, were excluded from the earlier analysis of just under 600 of the donors because counts were too low. Immune exposure information for the cohort was limited to CMV serostatus. Assigning TCR associations to individual alleles was difficult when HLA alleles, especially DR and DQ, strongly co-occurred. In both the original and validation cohorts, the classifier was reported to diagnose cytomegalovirus status with high specificity and sensitivity. According to a later analysis, parvovirus B19, influenza, CMV and Epstein-Barr virus appeared linked to several top co-occurrence clusters. Most TCR sequences were observed very rarely across donors, whereas some public TCRs were present in many individuals. In a later genetic analysis, a missense DCLRE1C variant was associated with V-gene and J-gene trimming of TCR beta chains, and the association was replicated in an independent cohort. It was suggested by the authors that the approach could potentially be generalized to other disease states and immunological phenotypes. The cohort was sequenced for TCR beta chains only, and without alpha or paired-chain data the features that could be detected were limited. Three of the identified cytomegalovirus-associated TCR beta chains were confirmed in vitro to be specific for cytomegalovirus antigens. In an earlier analysis of 587 of the donors, most TCR beta V segments appeared in productive rearrangements about 87% or about 30% of the time, broadly matching IMGT annotations. Some IMGT-functional V segments, including TRBV6-2 and TRBV6-3, could not be distinguished by the 87-base-pair reads and were therefore excluded.

The cohort consisted of 600 to 750 healthy bone marrow donors. All cohort members were sampled while nominally healthy, although unrecorded immune exposures were likely present. The donor tested CMV seronegative and was one of the 352 seronegative cohort members. Every donor gave a peripheral blood sample, and the peripheral blood mononuclear cells from that sample were used for TCR beta sequencing. Genomic DNA extraction from the blood cell samples was performed with the Qiagen DNeasy Blood Extraction Kit. Turning to this clone: No cognate antigen has been identified for it. Base qualities are not provided; no much larger clone lies one nucleotide away.

As encoded in the germline V gene, CDR1 is MGHRA while CDR2 is YSYEKL. The CDR3 spans 17 residues, from the cysteine through the phenylalanine. Only the CDR3 region is kept as DNA, spanning 51 bases read in frame from base 1. V loses 0 bases, J loses 4 bases, and the germline ends lie 16 bases apart. The protocol used for the library was the immunoSEQ multiplex PCR assay. For the multiplex PCR, a mixture combining 60 forward primers for TCR Vbeta segments and 13 reverse primers for TCR Jbeta segments was used. A multiplex PCR assay on genomic DNA amplified the CDR3 region of rearranged TCR beta genes. On the Illumina HiSeq System, the amplified TCR beta libraries were sequenced as 87-base-pair reads. The published analysis was carried out like this. A later analysis tallied approximately 87 million unique TCR beta chains across the 666 repertoires, and about 12 million of those chains were shared by two or more donors. A nearest-neighbor algorithm error-corrected the raw reads and collapsed the reads into unique sequences, merging closely related sequences to remove PCR and sequencing errors. V, D and J gene segments were assigned by aligning CDR3 sequences to IMGT reference sequences. Each retained sequence needed at least a six-nucleotide match to both a V gene segment and a J gene segment. Rearrangements were called productive when the CDR3 lacked stop codons and stayed in frame with V and J; all others were non-productive. CDR3 was defined according to IMGT convention as the region running from the second conserved V-encoded cysteine to the conserved J-encoded phenylalanine. In an earlier analysis of more than 550 of the donors, sequences lacking an unambiguous match to a single V gene segment were excluded. In an earlier analysis of a few hundred of the donors, a V segment was called functional when productive rearrangements were above 56.7%, and segregating when the standard deviation between donors exceeded 5%. A statistical classification framework was built to diagnose cytomegalovirus status from the catalog of TCR beta chain sequences. A later analysis assigned V and J genes by comparing TCR nucleotide sequences with IMGT/GENE-DB human TR gene sequences. Using the TCRdist pipeline, a later analysis assigned CDR3 sequences along with most-parsimonious VDJ recombination scenarios. In a later analysis, every TCR beta chain was defined by the combination of its CDR3 amino acid sequence and its V-gene family, and reads without a unique V-gene family were dropped. As a way to deal with suspected cross-contamination and a sequencing artifact, a later analysis dropped hundreds of nucleotide sequences that were highly shared and had low generation probability. For each public chain, a later analysis derived a clonal expansion index from normalized ranks of inferred template counts within each repertoire. Generation probabilities in a later analysis came from a VDJ recombination model fitted to out-of-frame rearrangements, and those results were checked against IGoR. In a later analysis, hypergeometric tests were used to score TCR-TCR, TCR-HLA and TCR-CMV co-occurrence, with a repertoire-size bias correction applied to TCR pairs. To estimate false discovery rates, a later analysis permuted the HLA or CMV assignments 20 times. In a later analysis, co-occurring TCRs were grouped using DBSCAN, with TCRdist sequence similarity added in when clustering inside HLA-allele-positive subsets. For co-occurrence clustering, repertoires with fewer than 30,000 or more than 120,000 public chains were excluded, along with five or six repertoires with anomalous nucleotide sharing. TCRdb holds this immuneACCESS table with in-frame rearrangements only. Some clones are missing; in checked studies, unresolved V genes explain under half, and the rest has no known cause. Clonal size and the V and J genes are those of that table, whereas D and trimming came from the DNA. Counted in this sample were around 200,000 clones; more than 60% of them appeared once. Clones ranked in the top ten supply around 1.7% of the sample.

Sample: PBMCs. This sequence originates from a man in his fifties in good health and CMV-seronegative. Rearrangement joined TRBV4-1 to TRBJ1-5; possibly the D gene is TRBD1, per 6 matching bases. The bases read TGCGCCAGCAGCCAAGATTCCGCGGGGGCGCAGAATCAGCCCCAGCATTTT. It codes for CASSQDSAGAQNQPQHF.